This T cell receptor (beta chain) is drawn from a study of early T cells in non-severe SARS-CoV-2 infection. About the study: Bulk RNA isolated from unsorted whole blood underwent sequencing; chains were not paired.

The library protocol tagged individual cDNA molecules with unique molecular identifiers. TCRdb processed the 5' RACE reads anew with MiXCR; each CDR3 protein has one entry. Of roughly 97,000 distinct CDR3 sequences in the sample, 9.5% to 11% were seen once. Findings and limits, study-wide: Matching results from VDJdb favored anti-spike CD8 responses, leaving private and CD4 specificities undetected.

The CDR3 loop spans 15 amino acids. Germline CDR1 is MGHRA and CDR2 is YSYEKL. With 1 base removed from V and 6 bases from J, the gap between germline ends came to 15 bases. There are a few counts of this clonotype. The antigen remains unidentified. Sample: whole blood, taken at baseline. The chain carries TRBV4-1 and TRBJ1-2, with no clear D. The source is an adult who was a healthcare worker with PCR-confirmed SARS-CoV-2 infection or an uninfected control (not recorded which). The CDR3 region has the DNA TGCGCCAGCAGCCAAGTTCACGCTGAGGGCCATGGCTACACCTTC. Its translation: CASSQVHAEGHGYTF.